This is a list of T cell receptor beta chains from one sample in a study of response to subunit inactivated influenza vaccine. TCRdb used MiXCR to reprocess the RT-PCR reads, holding one entry per CDR3 protein. The sample lists some 800,000 distinct CDR3 sequences, about 20% occurring once. The sample was PBMCs from blood, taken roughly 5 days after vaccination. Every receptor here comes from a man aged 50 to 59 who received an inactivated influenza vaccine. CDR3s leave out the opening cysteine and the closing phenylalanine or tryptophan. D genes are given only for firm matches.

D	V	CDR3
.	TRBV7-2	ASSLARTSLPYEQY
TRBD2	TRBV20-1	SAPRGGRPSTDTQY
.	TRBV6-5	ASSSPRGVNEQF
TRBD2	TRBV5-1	ASQLAGGPNEQF
TRBD2	TRBV10-1	ASSESISASGGSYNEQF
.	TRBV12-3/TRBV12-4	ASSLGRNTEAF
TRBD1	TRBV7-2	ASSQGTGTLTGELF
.	TRBV29-1	SALRGAFVGTGELF
.	TRBV2	ASSSLASGTGELF
TRBD1	TRBV5-5	ASSVSGTGIDEQY
TRBD1	TRBV7-3	ASSLMGTASTDTQY
TRBD2	TRBV20-1	SARVPGLASNEQF
.	TRBV6-5	ASSYEGFRGYT
TRBD1	TRBV24-1	ATSGWTGKETQY
.	TRBV11-2	ASSLRPLYGYT
TRBD1	TRBV7-2	ASAKDRGTDTQY
.	TRBV7-8	ASSLDRTPQTDTQY
TRBD2	TRBV12-3/TRBV12-4	ASSLEAGVGAGELF
TRBD1	TRBV11-1	ASSLFPRQGDTNYGYT
TRBD2	TRBV5-1	ASSLERGLVGNEQF
.	TRBV4-3	ASSQNLVETQY
.	TRBV7-9	ASTLWGNEQY
.	TRBV20-1	SAATGSYSNQPQH
.	TRBV4-3	ASSQDGGAGAYGYT
TRBD1	TRBV5-5	ASSTGASGAYEQY
.	TRBV5-6	ASSLPTGGGSYEQY
.	TRBV12-3/TRBV12-4	ASRRRQNNSPLH
.	TRBV5-6	ASSLVGAKLNTQY
.	TRBV7-2	ASSVVTKKEQY
.	TRBV11-2	ASRAGTTNTGELF
.	TRBV12-3/TRBV12-4	ASSFLREVNTEAF
TRBD1	TRBV29-1	SAGDRSQETQY
.	TRBV12-3/TRBV12-4	ASSWDTRYNEQF
.	TRBV15	ATSRGGALRNTEAF
.	TRBV30	AWSTGKGNEQF
.	TRBV20-1	SAGRPGNTIY
TRBD1	TRBV7-9	ASSLGLGRGLNKQF
TRBD2	TRBV2	ASSAAGGLQDEQF
TRBD1	TRBV3-1	ASSQLGQGPKLNEQF
.	TRBV5-1	ASSYERQAAGELY
TRBD1	TRBV9	ASSQMGDRASGNTIY